This record concerns one TCR beta chain sequence. The V segment lost 1 base and the J segment 10 bases; nucleotides outside the gene matches: 7. From germline, CDR1 is MGHRA and CDR2 YSYEKL. There are 15 residues in the CDR3. The data originate from a study of patients and donors after allogeneic stem cell transplantation. MiXCR was run by TCRdb on the RT-PCR reads, yielding one entry per CDR3 protein. Of approximately 200,000 distinct CDR3 sequences in the sample, around 14% are singletons; the top ten hold around 10%. The origin of this receptor is a human donor who was either an allogeneic HSCT recipient or a stem cell or donor lymphocyte infusion donor (not recorded which). It is not recorded whose cells these are; they may come from a transplant donor. The gene calls are TRBV4-1 and TRBJ1-4; 9 nucleotides match TRBD1. Source material: blood, either unsorted or a sorted T cell fraction (not recorded which). The DNA for the CDR3 is TGCGCCAGCAGCCAAGGAGGACAGGGGTTGGGAAAACTGTTTTTT. It encodes CASSQGGQGLGKLFF.